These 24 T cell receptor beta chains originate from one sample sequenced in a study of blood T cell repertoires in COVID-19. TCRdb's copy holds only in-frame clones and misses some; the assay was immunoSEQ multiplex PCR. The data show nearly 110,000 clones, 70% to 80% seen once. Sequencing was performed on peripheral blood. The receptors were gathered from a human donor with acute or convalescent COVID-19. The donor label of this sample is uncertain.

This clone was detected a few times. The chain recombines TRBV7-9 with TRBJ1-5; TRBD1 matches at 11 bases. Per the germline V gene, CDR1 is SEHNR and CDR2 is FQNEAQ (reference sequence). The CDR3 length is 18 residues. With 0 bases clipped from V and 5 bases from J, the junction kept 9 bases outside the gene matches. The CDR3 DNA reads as TGTGCCAGCAGCTTAGCGTTTGGGACAGGGGGTTCTGATCAGCCCCAGCATTTT. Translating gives CASSLAFGTGGSDQPQHF.

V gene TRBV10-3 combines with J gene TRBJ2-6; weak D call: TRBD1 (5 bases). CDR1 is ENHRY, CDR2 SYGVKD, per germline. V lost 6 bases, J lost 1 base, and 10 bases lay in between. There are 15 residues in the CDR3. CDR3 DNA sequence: TGTGCCATCAGAGGTCAGGGTTCTGGGGCCAACGTCCTGACTTTC. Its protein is CAIRGQGSGANVLTF.

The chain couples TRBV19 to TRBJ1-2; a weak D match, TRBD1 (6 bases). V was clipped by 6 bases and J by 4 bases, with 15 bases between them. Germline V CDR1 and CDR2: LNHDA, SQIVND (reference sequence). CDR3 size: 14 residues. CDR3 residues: CASRETGLTYGYTF. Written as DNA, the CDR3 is TGTGCCAGTAGGGAGACAGGTTTGACCTATGGCTACACCTTC.

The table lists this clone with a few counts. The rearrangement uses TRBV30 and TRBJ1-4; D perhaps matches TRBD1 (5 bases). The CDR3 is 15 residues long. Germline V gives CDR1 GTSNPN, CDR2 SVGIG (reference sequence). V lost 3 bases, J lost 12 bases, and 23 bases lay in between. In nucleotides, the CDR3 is TGTGCCTGGAGCGCCAAAGGGGCCGGGGGTGTGGAACTGTTTTTT. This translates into CAWSAKGAGGVELFF.

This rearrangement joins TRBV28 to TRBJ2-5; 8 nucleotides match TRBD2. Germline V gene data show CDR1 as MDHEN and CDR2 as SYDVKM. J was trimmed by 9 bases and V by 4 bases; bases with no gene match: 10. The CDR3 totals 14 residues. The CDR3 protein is CASSSRGGAKAQYF. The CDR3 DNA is TGTGCCAGCAGTTCCCGGGGGGGGGCAAAGGCCCAGTACTTC.

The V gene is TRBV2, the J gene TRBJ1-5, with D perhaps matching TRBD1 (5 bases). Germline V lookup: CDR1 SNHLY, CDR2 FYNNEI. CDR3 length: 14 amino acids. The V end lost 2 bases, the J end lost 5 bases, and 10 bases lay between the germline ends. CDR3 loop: CASSEPGPHQPQHF. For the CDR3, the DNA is TGTGCCAGCAGTGAACCAGGGCCTCATCAGCCCCAGCATTTT.

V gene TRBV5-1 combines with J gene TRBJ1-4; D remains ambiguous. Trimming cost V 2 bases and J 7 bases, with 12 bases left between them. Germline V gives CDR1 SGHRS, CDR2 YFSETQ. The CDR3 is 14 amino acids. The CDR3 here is CASSFRQASEKLFF. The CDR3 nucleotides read TGCGCCAGCAGCTTTCGTCAAGCGAGTGAAAAACTGTTTTTT.

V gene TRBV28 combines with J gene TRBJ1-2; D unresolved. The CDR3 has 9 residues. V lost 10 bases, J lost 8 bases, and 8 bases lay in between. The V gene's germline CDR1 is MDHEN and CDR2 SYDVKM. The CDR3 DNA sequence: TGTGCCACTAATCGGGGCTACACCTTC. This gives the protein CATNRGYTF.

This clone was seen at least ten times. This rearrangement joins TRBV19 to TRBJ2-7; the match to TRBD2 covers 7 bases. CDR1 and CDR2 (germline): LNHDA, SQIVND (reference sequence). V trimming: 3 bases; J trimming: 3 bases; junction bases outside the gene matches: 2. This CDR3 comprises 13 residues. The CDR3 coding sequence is TGTGCCAGTAGTATGGGGGAGGGCTACGAGCAGTACTTC. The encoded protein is CASSMGEGYEQYF.

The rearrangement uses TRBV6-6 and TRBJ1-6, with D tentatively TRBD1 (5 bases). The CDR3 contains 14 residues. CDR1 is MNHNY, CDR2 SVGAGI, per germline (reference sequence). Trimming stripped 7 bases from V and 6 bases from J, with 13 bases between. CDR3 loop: CASIRTTGNSPLHF. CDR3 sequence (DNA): TGTGCCAGCATCAGGACAACGGGTAATTCACCCCTCCACTTT.

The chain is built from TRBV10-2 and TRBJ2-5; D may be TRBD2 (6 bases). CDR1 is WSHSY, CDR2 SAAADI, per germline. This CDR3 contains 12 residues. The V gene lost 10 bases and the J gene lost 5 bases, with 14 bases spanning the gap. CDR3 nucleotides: TGCGCCACCAGCCAGGGAGGTGAGACCCAGTACTTC. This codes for CATSQGGETQYF.

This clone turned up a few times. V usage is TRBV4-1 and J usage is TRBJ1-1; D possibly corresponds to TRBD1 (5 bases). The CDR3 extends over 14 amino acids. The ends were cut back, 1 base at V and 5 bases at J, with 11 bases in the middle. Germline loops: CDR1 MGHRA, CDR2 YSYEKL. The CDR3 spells CASSQVVRDTEAFF. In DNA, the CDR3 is TGCGCCAGCAGCCAAGTCGTCAGGGATACTGAAGCTTTCTTT.

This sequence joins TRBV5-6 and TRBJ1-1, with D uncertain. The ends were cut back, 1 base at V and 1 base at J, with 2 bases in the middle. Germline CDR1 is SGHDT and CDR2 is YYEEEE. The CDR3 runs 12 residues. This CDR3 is CASSLQNTEAFF. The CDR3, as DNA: TGTGCCAGCAGCTTGCAGAACACTGAAGCTTTCTTT.

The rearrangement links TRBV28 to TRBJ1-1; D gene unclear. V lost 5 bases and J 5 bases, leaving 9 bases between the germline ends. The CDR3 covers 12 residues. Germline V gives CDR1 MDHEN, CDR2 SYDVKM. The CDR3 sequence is CASSRTGTEAFF. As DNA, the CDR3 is TGTGCCAGCAGTCGTACCGGGACTGAAGCTTTCTTT.

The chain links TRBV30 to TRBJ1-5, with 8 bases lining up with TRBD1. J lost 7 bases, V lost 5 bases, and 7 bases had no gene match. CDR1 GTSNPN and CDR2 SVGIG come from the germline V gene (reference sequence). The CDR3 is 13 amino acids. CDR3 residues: CAWADRGGQPQHF. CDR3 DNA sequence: TGTGCCTGGGCCGACAGGGGCGGCCAGCCCCAGCATTTT.

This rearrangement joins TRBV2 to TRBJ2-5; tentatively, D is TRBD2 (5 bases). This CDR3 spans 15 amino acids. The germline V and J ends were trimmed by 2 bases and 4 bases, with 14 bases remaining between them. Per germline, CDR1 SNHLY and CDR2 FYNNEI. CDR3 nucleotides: TGTGCCAGCAGTGAACGAAGGCGCGGGTCAGAGACCCAGTACTTC. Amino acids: CASSERRRGSETQYF. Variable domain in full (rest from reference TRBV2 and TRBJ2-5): EPEVTQTPSHQVTQMGQEVILRCVPISNHLYFYWYRQILGQKVEFLVSFYNNEISEKSEIFDDQFSVERPDGSNFTLKIRSTKLEDSAMYFCASSERRRGSETQYFGPGTRLLVL.

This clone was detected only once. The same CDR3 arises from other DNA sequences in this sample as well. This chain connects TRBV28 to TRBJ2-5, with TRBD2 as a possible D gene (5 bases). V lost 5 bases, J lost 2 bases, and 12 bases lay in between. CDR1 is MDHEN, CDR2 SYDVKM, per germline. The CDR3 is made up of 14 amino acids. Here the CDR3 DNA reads TGTGCCAGCAGTCCCCGGACTGGACAAGAGACCCAGTACTTC. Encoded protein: CASSPRTGQETQYF.

The CDR3 bases are TGTGCCAGCAGCCACCTGGGGACAGAGAACACTGAAGCTTTCTTT. This codes for CASSHLGTENTEAFF. The gene calls are TRBV3-1 (or the pseudogene TRBV3-2) and TRBJ1-1; 7 nucleotides line up with TRBD1. The germline V gene encodes CDR1 LGHDT and CDR2 YNNKEL (reference sequence). Germline trimming cut 3 bases from V and 1 base from J; bases unmatched to any gene: 5. This CDR3 has 15 amino acids.

CDR3 nucleotide sequence: TGTGCCAGCAGCAAAATGGGACAGATCACTGAAGCTTTCTTT. It translates to CASSKMGQITEAFF. This chain uses TRBV11-2 with TRBJ1-1; 7 bases align to TRBD1. Germline lookup yields CDR1 SGHAT and CDR2 FQNNGV. V trimming: 5 bases; J trimming: 4 bases; junction bases outside the gene matches: 7. The length of the CDR3 is 14 residues.

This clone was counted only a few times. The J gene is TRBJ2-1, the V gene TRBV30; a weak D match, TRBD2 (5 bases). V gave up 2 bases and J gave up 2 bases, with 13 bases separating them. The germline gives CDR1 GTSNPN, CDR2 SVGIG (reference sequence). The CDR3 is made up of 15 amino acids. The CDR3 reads CAWSRLAAAYNEQFF. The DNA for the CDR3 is TGTGCCTGGAGTCGCCTAGCTGCTGCCTACAATGAGCAGTTCTTC.

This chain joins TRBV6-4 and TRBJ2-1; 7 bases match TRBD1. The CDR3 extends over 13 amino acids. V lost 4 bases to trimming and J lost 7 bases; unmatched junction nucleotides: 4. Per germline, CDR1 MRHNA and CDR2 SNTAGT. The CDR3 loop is CASSADRVNEQFF. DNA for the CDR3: TGTGCCAGCAGTGCTGACAGGGTTAATGAGCAGTTCTTC.

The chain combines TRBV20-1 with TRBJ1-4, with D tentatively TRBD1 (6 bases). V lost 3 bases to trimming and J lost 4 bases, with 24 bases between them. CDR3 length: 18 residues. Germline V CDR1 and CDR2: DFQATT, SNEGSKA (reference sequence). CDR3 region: CSASRGGGGLANNEKLFF. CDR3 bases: TGCAGTGCTAGTCGGGGGGGCGGTGGTTTGGCAAATAATGAAAAACTGTTTTTT.

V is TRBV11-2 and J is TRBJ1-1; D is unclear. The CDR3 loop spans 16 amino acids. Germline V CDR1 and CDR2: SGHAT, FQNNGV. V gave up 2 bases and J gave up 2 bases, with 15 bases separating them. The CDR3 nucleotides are TGTGCCAGCAGCTTAACTGGTCCCCGAACCAACACTGAAGCTTTCTTT. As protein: CASSLTGPRTNTEAFF.

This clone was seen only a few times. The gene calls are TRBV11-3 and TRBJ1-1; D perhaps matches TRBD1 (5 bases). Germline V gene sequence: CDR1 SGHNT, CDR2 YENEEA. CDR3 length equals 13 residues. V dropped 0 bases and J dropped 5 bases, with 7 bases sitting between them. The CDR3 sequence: CASSLEGRTEAFF. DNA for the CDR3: TGTGCCAGCAGCTTAGAGGGGCGGACTGAAGCTTTCTTT.